These 13 T cell receptor beta chains share one sample of origin, sequenced in a study of blood T cells in healthy people across ages. A second 7 to 11 cycle PCR used barcoded and J-beta primers. TCRdb analysed the 5' RACE reads with MiXCR anew, one entry per CDR3 protein. The data hold roughly 900,000 distinct CDR3 sequences, with under 50% observed a single time. Sequencing input: blood. Source of these receptors: a young man in good health.

This clonotype appeared a single time. The gene calls are TRBV10-3 and TRBJ2-3; TRBD1 is a possible D gene (5 bases). Looked up from germline, CDR1 is ENHRY and CDR2 is SYGVKD. Deletions cut 7 bases from V and 1 base from J, with 12 bases between. The CDR3 is made up of 14 amino acids. CDR3 DNA sequence: TGTGCCATCAAGGGGCAAGACCGCACAGATACGCAGTATTTT. Translating gives CAIKGQDRTDTQYF.

This clonotype was recorded a few times. The chain links TRBV6-6 to TRBJ2-1, with D unresolved. Germline CDR1 reads MNHNY; CDR2 reads SVGAGI (reference sequence). The length of the CDR3 is 15 residues. V shed 7 bases and J shed 0 bases, with 13 bases lying between them. CDR3 DNA sequence: TGTGCCAGCACTACATCGGGTGGCTCCTACAATGAGCAGTTCTTC. It translates to CASTTSGGSYNEQFF.

In its sample, this clonotype was seen many times. The chain joins TRBV28 to TRBJ2-1; the match to TRBD2 covers 10 bases. Looked up from germline, CDR1 is MDHEN and CDR2 is SYDVKM. The CDR3 sequence is 17 residues long. The trim removed 5 bases at V and 7 bases at J, leaving 14 bases unmatched. For the CDR3, the DNA is TGTGCCAGCAGTATCGATCGTCTAGCGGGGGTAGGTAATGAGCAGTTCTTC. Amino acids: CASSIDRLAGVGNEQFF.

This CDR3 is CSARNTQTVNTEAFF. CDR3 nucleotides: TGCAGTGCTAGGAATACGCAAACGGTGAACACTGAAGCTTTCTTT. The chain is built from TRBV20-1 and TRBJ1-1; D not certain. The CDR3 length is 15 residues. Germline CDR1 reads DFQATT; CDR2 reads SNEGSKA (reference sequence). The ends were cut back, 3 bases at V and 0 bases at J, with 14 bases in the middle.

This rearrangement joins TRBV14 to TRBJ2-7; 10 bases map to TRBD2. Germline-derived CDR1 and CDR2 are SGHDN and FVKESK. The CDR3 sequence is 19 residues long. Germline trimming cut 0 bases from V and 3 bases from J; bases unmatched to any gene: 14. CDR3 DNA sequence: TGTGCCAGCAGCCAAGATCTAGAAGGACTAGCGGTGTTAATCTACGAGCAGTACTTC. It yields the protein CASSQDLEGLAVLIYEQYF.

V is TRBV29-1 and J is TRBJ1-1, with D perhaps matching TRBD1 (5 bases). The ends were cut back, 4 bases at V and 8 bases at J, with 11 bases in the middle. Germline CDR1 SQVTM, CDR2 ANQGSEA. CDR3 length: 11 residues. The CDR3 nucleotides read TGCAGCGTTGGATCCGGGGCAGAAGCTTTCTTT. Translating it yields CSVGSGAEAFF. Combining the CDR3 with reference TRBV29-1 and TRBJ1-1 gives the whole variable domain SAVISQKPSRDICQRGTSLTIQCQVDSQVTMMFWYRQQPGQSLTLIATANQGSEATYESGFVIDKFPISRPNLTFSTLTVSNMSPEDSSIYLCSVGSGAEAFFGQGTRLTVV.

The V gene is TRBV15, the J gene TRBJ2-7; the D gene is possibly TRBD1 (5 bases). The CDR3 length is 15 residues. Germline CDR1 LNHNV, CDR2 YYDKDF (reference sequence). Deletions cut 5 bases from V and 1 base from J, with 15 bases between. The CDR3 is CATSLKIDSSYEQYF. As DNA, the CDR3 is TGTGCCACCAGCCTAAAAATTGACAGTTCCTACGAGCAGTACTTC.

This sequence joins TRBV2 and TRBJ2-1; possible D gene TRBD2, 7 bases. Trimming removed 6 bases at V and 7 bases at J, with 13 bases between. The germline V gene encodes CDR1 SNHLY and CDR2 FYNNEI. CDR3 length: 13 residues. CDR3 sequence (DNA): TGTGCCAGCAGCACCGAGGGGGGGAATGAGCAGTTCTTC. Translation gives CASSTEGGNEQFF. Filled out from reference TRBV2 and TRBJ2-1, the complete variable domain reads EPEVTQTPSHQVTQMGQEVILRCVPISNHLYFYWYRQILGQKVEFLVSFYNNEISEKSEIFDDQFSVERPDGSNFTLKIRSTKLEDSAMYFCASSTEGGNEQFFGPGTRLTVL.

This clonotype was found once. The chain uses TRBV7-8 and TRBJ2-3; 7 bases align to TRBD2. CDR1 is SGHVS, CDR2 FQNEAQ, per germline. This CDR3 has 17 amino acids. J was trimmed by 2 bases and V by 6 bases; bases with no gene match: 14. For the CDR3, the DNA is TGTGCCAGCAGACCCACCGCCGGGACTACCGACACAGATACGCAGTATTTT. Protein product: CASRPTAGTTDTDTQYF.

V and J are TRBV29-1 and TRBJ2-5; the D gene could be TRBD1 or TRBD2 (6 bases each). Deletions cut 1 base from V and 11 bases from J, with 11 bases between. The germline gives CDR1 SQVTM, CDR2 ANQGSEA. CDR3 length: 11 amino acids. The CDR3 reads CSVEGGAEQYF. For the CDR3, the DNA is TGCAGCGTTGAAGGGGGGGCTGAGCAGTACTTC. Using reference TRBV29-1 and TRBJ2-5 for the parts outside the CDR3, the full variable domain is SAVISQKPSRDICQRGTSLTIQCQVDSQVTMMFWYRQQPGQSLTLIATANQGSEATYESGFVIDKFPISRPNLTFSTLTVSNMSPEDSSIYLCSVEGGAEQYFGPGTRLLVL.

This clonotype was seen only a few times. This chain uses TRBV3-1 with TRBJ2-5; D is unresolved. The J call may be wrong; the DNA end is better matched by TRBJ2-7. The CDR3 extends over 12 amino acids. Germline V gene data show CDR1 as LGHDT and CDR2 as YNNKEL (reference sequence). The CDR3: CASSQATYEQYF. In nucleotides, the CDR3 is TGTGCCAGCAGCCAAGCCACCTACGAGCAGTACTTC.

The V gene is TRBV6-1, the J gene TRBJ2-6; D is ambiguous. Trimming left V 4 bases short and J 0 bases short, with 10 bases between. Germline lookup yields CDR1 MNHNS and CDR2 SASEGT. This CDR3 is built from 16 residues. CDR3 amino acids: CASSGSAVSGANVLTF. DNA of the CDR3: TGTGCCAGCAGTGGAAGTGCTGTCTCTGGGGCCAACGTCCTGACTTTC.

The chain combines TRBV15 with TRBJ2-1; TRBD1 aligns across 7 bases. Germline-derived CDR1 and CDR2 are LNHNV and YYDKDF (reference sequence). This CDR3 region has 16 residues. With V trimmed by 0 bases and J by 2 bases, 4 bases remained unmatched. CDR3 nucleotides: TGTGCCACCAGCAGAGATCGGGACAGTACCTACAATGAGCAGTTCTTC. Encoded protein: CATSRDRDSTYNEQFF.